This T cell receptor (beta chain) was captured by sequencing in a study of blood T cell repertoires in COVID-19. Overall study context: Sites in the United States, Italy and Spain provided acute and convalescent COVID-19 samples. Nucleic acid was either cDNA or gDNA, and it came from T cells, B-cell-depleted T cells, or PBMCs.

The germline gives CDR1 ENHRY, CDR2 SYGVKD. Trimming pared 7 bases from V and 1 base from J, leaving 8 bases between. The CDR3 is 14 residues long. Original handling: Estimated nucleated cell counts came from reference gene primer amplification. Repertoires were generated with immunoSEQ multiplex PCR, while TCRdb's copy carries only in-frame clones and drops some. Clonal size and the V and J genes are those of that table, whereas D and trimming came from the DNA. The profile shows around 100,000 clones, about three quarters of them singletons. The sequenced material came from peripheral blood. The gene calls are TRBV10-3 and TRBJ2-6, with D unclear. The receptor was derived from a man older than 75 with acute or convalescent COVID-19. CDR3 bases: TGTGCCATCAAGGCGGAGTCTGGGGCCAACGTCCTGACTTTC. Amino acids: CAIKAESGANVLTF.